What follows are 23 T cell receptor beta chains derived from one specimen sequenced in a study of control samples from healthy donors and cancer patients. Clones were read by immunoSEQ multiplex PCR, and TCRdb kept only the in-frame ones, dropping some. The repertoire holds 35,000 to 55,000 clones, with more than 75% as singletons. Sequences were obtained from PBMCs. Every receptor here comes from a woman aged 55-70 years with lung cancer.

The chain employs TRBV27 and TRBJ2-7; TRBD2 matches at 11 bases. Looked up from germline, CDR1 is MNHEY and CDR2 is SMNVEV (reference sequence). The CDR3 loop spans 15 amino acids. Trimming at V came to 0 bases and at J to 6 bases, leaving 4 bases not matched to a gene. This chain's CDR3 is CASSLSTSGNTEQYF. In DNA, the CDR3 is TGTGCCAGCAGTTTATCGACTAGCGGGAATACCGAGCAGTACTTC.

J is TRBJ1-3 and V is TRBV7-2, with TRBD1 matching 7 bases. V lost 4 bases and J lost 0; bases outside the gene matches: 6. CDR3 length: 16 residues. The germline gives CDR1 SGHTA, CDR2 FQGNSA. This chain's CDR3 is CASSSGQFPSGNTIYF. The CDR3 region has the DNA TGTGCCAGCAGCTCGGGACAGTTTCCCTCTGGAAACACCATATATTTT.

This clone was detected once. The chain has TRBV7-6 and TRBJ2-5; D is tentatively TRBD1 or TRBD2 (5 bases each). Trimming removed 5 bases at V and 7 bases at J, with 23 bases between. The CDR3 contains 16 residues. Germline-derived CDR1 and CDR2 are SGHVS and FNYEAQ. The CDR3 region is CASSGGVAVKGVTQYF. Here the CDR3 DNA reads TGTGCCAGCAGCGGAGGCGTGGCGGTTAAAGGGGTGACCCAGTACTTC.

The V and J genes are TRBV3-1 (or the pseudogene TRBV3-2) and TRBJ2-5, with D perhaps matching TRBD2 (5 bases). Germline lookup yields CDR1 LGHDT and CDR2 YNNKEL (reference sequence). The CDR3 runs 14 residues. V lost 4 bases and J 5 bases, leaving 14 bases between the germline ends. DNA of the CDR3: TGTGCCAGCAGCCCCCCGGCTCGGAGGGAGACCCAGTACTTC. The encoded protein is CASSPPARRETQYF.

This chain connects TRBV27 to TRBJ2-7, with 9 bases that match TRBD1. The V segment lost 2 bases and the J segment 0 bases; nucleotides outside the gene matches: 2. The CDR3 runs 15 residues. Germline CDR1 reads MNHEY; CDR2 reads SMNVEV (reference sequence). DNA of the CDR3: TGTGCCAGCAGTTTAACGACAGGGGGCTCCTACGAGCAGTACTTC. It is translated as CASSLTTGGSYEQYF.

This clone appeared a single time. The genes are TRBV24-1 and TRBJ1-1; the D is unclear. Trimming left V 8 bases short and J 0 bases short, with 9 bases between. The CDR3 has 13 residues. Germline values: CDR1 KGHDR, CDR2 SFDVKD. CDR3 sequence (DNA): TGTGCCACCACCAATTACATGAACACTGAAGCTTTCTTT. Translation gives CATTNYMNTEAFF.

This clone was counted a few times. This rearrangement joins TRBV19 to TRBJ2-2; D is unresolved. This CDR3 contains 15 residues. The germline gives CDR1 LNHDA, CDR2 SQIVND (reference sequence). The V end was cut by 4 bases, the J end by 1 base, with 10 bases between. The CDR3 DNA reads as TGTGCCAGTAGTAAAGGAGAAGGGAACACCGGGGAGCTGTTTTTT. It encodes CASSKGEGNTGELFF. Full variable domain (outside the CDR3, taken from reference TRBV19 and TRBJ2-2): DGGITQSPKYLFRKEGQNVTLSCEQNLNHDAMYWYRQDPGQGLRLIYYSQIVNDFQKGDIAEGYSVSREKKESFPLTVTSAQKNPTAFYLCASSKGEGNTGELFFGEGSRLTVL.

In nucleotides, the CDR3 is TGTGCCAGCAGCCAAGATCTTAGGATTTCACCCCTCCACTTT. Translating it yields CASSQDLRISPLHF. The chain combines TRBV3-1 (or the pseudogene TRBV3-2) with TRBJ1-6; D unresolved. In germline, CDR1 is LGHDT, CDR2 YNNKEL (reference sequence). V gave up 0 bases and J gave up 9 bases, with 9 bases separating them. The CDR3 length is 14 residues.

Written as DNA, the CDR3 is TGTGCCAGCAGCGTAGCACAGACGGTGAACACTGAAGCTTTCTTT. This gives the protein CASSVAQTVNTEAFF. The gene calls are TRBV9 and TRBJ1-1, with D unresolved. The CDR3 spans 15 residues. V lost 0 bases and J lost 0, with 9 bases in between. CDR1 is SGDLS, CDR2 YYNGEE, per germline.

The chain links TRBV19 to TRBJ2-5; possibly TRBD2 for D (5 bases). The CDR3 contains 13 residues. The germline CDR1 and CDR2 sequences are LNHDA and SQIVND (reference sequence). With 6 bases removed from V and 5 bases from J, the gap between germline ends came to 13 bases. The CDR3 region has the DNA TGTGCCAGTAGCCCGGGGTCGGCCGAGACCCAGTACTTC. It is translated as CASSPGSAETQYF.

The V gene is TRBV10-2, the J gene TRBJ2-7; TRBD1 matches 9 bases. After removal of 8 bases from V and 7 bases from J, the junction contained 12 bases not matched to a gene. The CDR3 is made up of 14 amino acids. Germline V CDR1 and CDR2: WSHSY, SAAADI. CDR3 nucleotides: TGCGCCAGCCGTAGGGGACAGGGAGTCTATGAGCAGTACTTC. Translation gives CASRRGQGVYEQYF.

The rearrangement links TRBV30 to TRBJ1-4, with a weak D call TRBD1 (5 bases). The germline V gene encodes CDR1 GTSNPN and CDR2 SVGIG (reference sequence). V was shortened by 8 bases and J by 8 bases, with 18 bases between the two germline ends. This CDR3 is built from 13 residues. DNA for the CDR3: TGTGCCACCCAGAGGGACGCGAGGGAAAAACTGTTTTTT. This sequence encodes CATQRDAREKLFF. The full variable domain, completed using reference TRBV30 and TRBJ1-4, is SQTIHQWPATLVQPVGSPLSLECTVEGTSNPNLYWYRQAAGRGLQLLFYSVGIGQISSEVPQNLSASRPQDRQFILSSKKLLLSDSGFYLCATQRDAREKLFFGSGTQLSVL.

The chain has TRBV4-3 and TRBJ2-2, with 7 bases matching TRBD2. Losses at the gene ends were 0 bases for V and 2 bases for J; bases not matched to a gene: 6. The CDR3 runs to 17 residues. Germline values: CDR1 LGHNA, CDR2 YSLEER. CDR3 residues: CASSQEGLAVNTGELFF. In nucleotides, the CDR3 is TGCGCCAGCAGCCAAGAGGGCCTAGCGGTTAACACCGGGGAGCTGTTTTTT.

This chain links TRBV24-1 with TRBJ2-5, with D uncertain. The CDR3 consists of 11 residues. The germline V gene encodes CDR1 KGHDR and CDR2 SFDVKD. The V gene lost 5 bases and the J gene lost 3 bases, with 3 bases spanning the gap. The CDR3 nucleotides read TGTGCCACCAGTGGGGAAGAGACCCAGTACTTC. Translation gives CATSGEETQYF.

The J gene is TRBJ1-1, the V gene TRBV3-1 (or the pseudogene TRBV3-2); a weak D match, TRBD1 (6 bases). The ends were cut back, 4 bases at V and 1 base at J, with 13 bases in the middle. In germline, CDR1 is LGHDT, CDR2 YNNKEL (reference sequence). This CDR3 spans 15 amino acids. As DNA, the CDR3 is TGTGCCAGCAGCCCATCGGACAGACCGAACACTGAAGCTTTCTTT. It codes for CASSPSDRPNTEAFF.

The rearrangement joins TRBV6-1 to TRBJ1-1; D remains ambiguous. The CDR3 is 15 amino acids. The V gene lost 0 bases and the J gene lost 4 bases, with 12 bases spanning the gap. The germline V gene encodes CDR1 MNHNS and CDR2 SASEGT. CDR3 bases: TGTGCCAGCAGTGAAGCGCGCAGTTTGGGCACTGAAGCTTTCTTT. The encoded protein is CASSEARSLGTEAFF.

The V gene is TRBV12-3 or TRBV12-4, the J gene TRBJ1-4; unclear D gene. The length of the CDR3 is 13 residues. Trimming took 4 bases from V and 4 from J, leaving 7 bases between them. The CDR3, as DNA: TGTGCCAGCAGTTCAGTCCATAATGAAAAACTGTTTTTT. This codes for CASSSVHNEKLFF.

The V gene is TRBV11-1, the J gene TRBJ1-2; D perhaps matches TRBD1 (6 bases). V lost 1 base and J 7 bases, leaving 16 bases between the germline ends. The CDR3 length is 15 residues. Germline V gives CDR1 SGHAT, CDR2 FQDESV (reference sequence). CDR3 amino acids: CASSLDGVQGRGYTF. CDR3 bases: TGTGCCAGCAGCTTAGACGGGGTACAGGGTCGTGGCTACACCTTC.

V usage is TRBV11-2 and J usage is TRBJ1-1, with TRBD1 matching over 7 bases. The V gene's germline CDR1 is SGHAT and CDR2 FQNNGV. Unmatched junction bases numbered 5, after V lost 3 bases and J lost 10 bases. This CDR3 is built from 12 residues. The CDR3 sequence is CASSFYRGVAFF. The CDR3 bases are TGTGCCAGCAGCTTCTACAGGGGAGTAGCTTTCTTT.

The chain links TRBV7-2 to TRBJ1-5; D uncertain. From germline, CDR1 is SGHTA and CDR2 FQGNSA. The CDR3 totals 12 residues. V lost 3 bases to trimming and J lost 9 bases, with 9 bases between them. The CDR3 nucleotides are TGTGCCAGCAGCTTGGGAGGAAGGCCCCAGCATTTT. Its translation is CASSLGGRPQHF.

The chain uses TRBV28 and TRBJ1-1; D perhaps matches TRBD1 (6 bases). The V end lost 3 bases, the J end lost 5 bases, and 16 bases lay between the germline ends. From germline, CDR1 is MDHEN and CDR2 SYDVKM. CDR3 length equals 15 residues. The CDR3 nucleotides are TGTGCCAGCAGTTTCCCATCCGGGACATGGACTGAAGCTTTCTTT. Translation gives CASSFPSGTWTEAFF.

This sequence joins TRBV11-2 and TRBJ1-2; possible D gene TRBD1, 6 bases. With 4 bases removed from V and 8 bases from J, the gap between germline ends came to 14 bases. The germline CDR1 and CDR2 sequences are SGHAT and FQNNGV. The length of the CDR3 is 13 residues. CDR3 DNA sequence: TGTGCCAGCAGCTCGCCGACAGGAAAGGGCTACACCTTC. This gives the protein CASSSPTGKGYTF.

CDR3 region: CASSDFRQGGSETQYF. For the CDR3, the DNA is TGCGCCAGCAGTGACTTTCGACAGGGGGGATCCGAGACCCAGTACTTC. This chain connects TRBV10-1 to TRBJ2-5, with 9 bases that match TRBD1. J lost 5 bases, V lost 3 bases, and 10 bases had no gene match. CDR3 length: 16 residues. Germline CDR1 WNHNN, CDR2 SYGVQD (reference sequence).